Listed here are 9 T cell receptor beta chains from one sample, sequenced in a study of blood T cell repertoires in COVID-19. Generated by immunoSEQ multiplex PCR, the TCRdb table keeps only in-frame clones and is missing some. The table records under 250,000 clones, about 94% of them present only once. The sequenced material came from peripheral blood. These receptors originate from a man between 60 and 75 years old with COVID-19, enrolled during active disease.

The chain links TRBV7-9 to TRBJ1-6, with 7 positions matching TRBD1. The CDR3 is made up of 15 amino acids. The germline V gene has CDR1 SEHNR and CDR2 FQNEAQ (reference sequence). V lost 0 bases, J lost 7 bases, and 3 bases stayed unmatched. The CDR3 protein is CASSLATGVNSPLHF. The CDR3 DNA reads TGTGCCAGCAGCTTAGCCACAGGGGTAAATTCACCCCTCCACTTT.

The chain is built from TRBV5-4 and TRBJ2-3; 9 bases are shared with TRBD2. The CDR3 spans 15 residues. CDR1 and CDR2 from the germline V gene are SGHNT and YYREEE (reference sequence). Trimming removed 0 bases from V and 5 bases from J; junction bases left unmatched: 4. The CDR3 DNA reads as TGTGCCAGCAGCTTGGACAGCGGGGGGAGAGATACGCAGTATTTT. This codes for CASSLDSGGRDTQYF.

This chain joins TRBV6-5 and TRBJ1-1, with a possible D match to TRBD1 (6 bases). CDR3 size: 15 residues. Per germline, CDR1 MNHEY and CDR2 SVGAGI. V was pared by 0 bases and J by 5 bases, with 13 bases between. For the CDR3, the DNA is TGTGCCAGCAGTTACTCCGGCAGGGGTTCGACTGAAGCTTTCTTT. It encodes CASSYSGRGSTEAFF.

The genes are TRBV5-6 and TRBJ1-1; the match to TRBD1 covers 9 bases. V was clipped by 4 bases and J by 8 bases; unmatched bases: 12. The CDR3 runs to 15 residues. Germline CDR1 SGHDT, CDR2 YYEEEE. CDR3 DNA: TGTGCCAGCAGCCGCCGGACAGGGGCCCTCACCGAAGCTTTCTTT. It encodes CASSRRTGALTEAFF.

The chain couples TRBV5-1 to TRBJ2-1, with D perhaps matching TRBD1 (6 bases). There are 17 residues in the CDR3. Germline assignment: CDR1 SGHRS and CDR2 YFSETQ. The V and J ends lost 2 bases and 0 bases respectively, with 15 bases between them. The CDR3 nucleotides read TGCGCCAGCAGCTTTCTCCGGGACACGAGCTCCTACAATGAGCAGTTCTTC. Translated, it gives CASSFLRDTSSYNEQFF.

The chain combines TRBV2 with TRBJ1-1; TRBD1 matches at 8 bases. Germline V gene lookup returns CDR1 SNHLY and CDR2 FYNNEI. CDR3 length: 18 residues. V shed 2 bases, J shed 4 bases, and the junction held 15 bases outside the gene matches. The DNA of the CDR3 is TGTGCCAGCAGTGAAAGGACAGGGAGTGTCGCGACGCGCACTGAAGCTTTCTTT. Its translation is CASSERTGSVATRTEAFF. The full variable domain, its missing parts supplied by reference TRBV2 and TRBJ1-1, is EPEVTQTPSHQVTQMGQEVILRCVPISNHLYFYWYRQILGQKVEFLVSFYNNEISEKSEIFDDQFSVERPDGSNFTLKIRSTKLEDSAMYFCASSERTGSVATRTEAFFGQGTRLTVV.

This rearrangement joins TRBV7-2 to TRBJ1-3; D is possibly TRBD1 (5 bases). The length of the CDR3 is 15 residues. Germline V gene sequence: CDR1 SGHTA, CDR2 FQGNSA. V was clipped by 6 bases and J by 0 bases, with 12 bases between them. CDR3 amino acids: CASRAGLSSGNTIYF. In nucleotides, the CDR3 is TGTGCCAGCAGAGCGGGGCTGAGCTCTGGAAACACCATATATTTT.

The table lists this clone with a count of one. This CDR3 is CASSIAKGVGYGYTF. The CDR3 nucleotides read TGTGCCAGTAGTATAGCCAAAGGGGTTGGCTATGGCTACACCTTC. The chain recombines TRBV19 with TRBJ1-2, with D possibly matching TRBD1 (5 bases). The V gene lost 1 base and the J gene lost 4 bases, with 13 bases spanning the gap. This CDR3 has 15 residues. The germline V gene has CDR1 LNHDA and CDR2 SQIVND (reference sequence).

The V and J genes are TRBV19 and TRBJ2-7, with a tentative D call TRBD2 (5 bases). The CDR3 spans 13 residues. Germline V gene sequence: CDR1 LNHDA, CDR2 SQIVND (reference sequence). The V and J ends lost 3 bases and 7 bases respectively, with 13 bases between them. CDR3 bases: TGTGCCAGTAGTATGGAGAGGGTGGGGGAGCAGTACTTC. Its translation is CASSMERVGEQYF. Full variable domain (remainder filled in from reference TRBV19 and TRBJ2-7): DGGITQSPKYLFRKEGQNVTLSCEQNLNHDAMYWYRQDPGQGLRLIYYSQIVNDFQKGDIAEGYSVSREKKESFPLTVTSAQKNPTAFYLCASSMERVGEQYFGPGTRLTVT.